Given below is one TCR beta chain in context. The data were taken from a study of OX40 agonist ivuxolimab in advanced cancers. CDR1 is KGHSH, CDR2 LQKENI, per germline. V was shortened by 3 bases and J by 0 bases, with 6 bases between the two germline ends. The CDR3 consists of 14 residues. Only in-frame clones appear in the TCRdb table, and some are missing; sequencing was by immunoSEQ multiplex PCR. The sample includes roughly 75,000 clones, 70% to 90% seen only once; the top ten take roughly 0.99%. The TCR comes from an adult with an advanced solid tumor such as melanoma, head and neck, liver or kidney cancer. This specimen consisted of CD4+ or CD8+ T cells sorted from blood, obtained in a trial of the OX40 agonist ivuxolimab. The gene calls are TRBV18 and TRBJ1-3, with D possibly matching TRBD1 (5 bases). The CDR3 DNA sequence: TGTGCCAGCTCACCTGGGACCTCTGGAAACACCATATATTTT. Protein sequence: CASSPGTSGNTIYF.